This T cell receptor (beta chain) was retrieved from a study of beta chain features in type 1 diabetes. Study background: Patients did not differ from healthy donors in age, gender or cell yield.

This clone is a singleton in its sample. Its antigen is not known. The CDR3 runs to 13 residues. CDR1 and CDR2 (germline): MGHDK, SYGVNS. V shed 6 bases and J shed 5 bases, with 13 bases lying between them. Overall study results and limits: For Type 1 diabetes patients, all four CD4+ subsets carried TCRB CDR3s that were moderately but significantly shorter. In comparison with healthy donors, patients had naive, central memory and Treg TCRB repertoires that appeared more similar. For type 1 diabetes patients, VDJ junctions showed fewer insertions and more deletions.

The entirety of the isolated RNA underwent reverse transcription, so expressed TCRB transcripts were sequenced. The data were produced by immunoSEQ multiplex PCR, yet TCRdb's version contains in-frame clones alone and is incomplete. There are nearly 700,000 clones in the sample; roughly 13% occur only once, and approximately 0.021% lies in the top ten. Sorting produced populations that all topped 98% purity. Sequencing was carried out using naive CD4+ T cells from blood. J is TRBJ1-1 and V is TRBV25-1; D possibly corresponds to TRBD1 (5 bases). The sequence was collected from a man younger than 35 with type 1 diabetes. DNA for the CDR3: TGTGCCAGCAGCCCATGGGACGGGACTGAAGCTTTCTTT. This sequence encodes CASSPWDGTEAFF.